What follows are 16 T cell receptor beta chains derived from one specimen sequenced in a study of shared clonotypes between healthy human individuals. This table comes from immunoSEQ multiplex PCR, and its TCRdb copy is limited to in-frame clones, with some not included. The sample has roughly 2.4 million clones, 90% to 97% seen once. Sequences were obtained from naive CD4+ T cells sorted from blood. Subset indicated: CD45RA+ positively selected. These receptors all come from a man aged 18 to 29 in good health.

V gene TRBV4-1 combines with J gene TRBJ1-4; no reliable D call. The CDR3 sequence is 15 residues long. Germline V gene sequence: CDR1 MGHRA, CDR2 YSYEKL. V shed 4 bases and J shed 4 bases, with 13 bases lying between them. The CDR3 nucleotides are TGCGCCAGCAGCCGTGCCGGACTGAGTAATGAAAAACTGTTTTTT. Its translation is CASSRAGLSNEKLFF.

The CDR3 sequence is CASSDRPSNQPQHF. The DNA for the CDR3 is TGCGCCAGCAGTGACAGGCCTAGCAATCAGCCCCAGCATTTT. This chain connects TRBV10-2 to TRBJ1-5; no definite D call. The V end was cut by 3 bases, the J end by 0 bases, with 6 bases between. Germline V gives CDR1 WSHSY, CDR2 SAAADI. CDR3 length: 14 amino acids.

Note on this clone: The sample holds other DNA sequences that translate to the same CDR3. The rearrangement joins TRBV10-3 to TRBJ1-1, with D perhaps TRBD1 (5 bases). Trimming shortened V by 5 bases and J by 2 bases, and 9 bases separated the two germline ends. The germline CDR1 and CDR2 sequences are ENHRY and SYGVKD. There are 13 residues in the CDR3. CDR3 protein: CAISQGLNTEAFF. The CDR3 coding sequence is TGTGCCATCAGTCAGGGTCTTAACACTGAAGCTTTCTTT.

The chain carries TRBV27 and TRBJ2-7, with 11 bases identical to TRBD1. Germline V gives CDR1 MNHEY, CDR2 SMNVEV (reference sequence). Trimming cost V 5 bases and J 4 bases; bases outside gene matches: 7. The CDR3 sequence is 15 residues long. The CDR3 region is CASSGTGTGGYEQYF. DNA of the CDR3: TGTGCCAGCAGTGGTACCGGGACAGGGGGGTACGAGCAGTACTTC.

This chain uses TRBV5-1 with TRBJ1-6, with D unclear. The CDR3 contains 14 residues. Germline lookup yields CDR1 SGHRS and CDR2 YFSETQ. Trimming left V 4 bases short and J 9 bases short, with 14 bases between. CDR3 nucleotides: TGCGCCAGCAGCGTAGACGGTGGGGTTTCACCCCTCCACTTT. This codes for CASSVDGGVSPLHF.

The chain recombines TRBV18 with TRBJ2-3; 10 nucleotides align to TRBD2. Germline CDR1 KGHSH, CDR2 LQKENI. Trimming took 1 base from V and 3 from J; bases not matched to a gene: 7. The CDR3 has 17 amino acids. CDR3 sequence reads: CASSPQRLAGVTDTQYF. The CDR3 coding sequence is TGTGCCAGCTCACCACAGCGGCTAGCGGGAGTAACAGATACGCAGTATTTT.

The table lists this clone with a count of one. The rearrangement joins TRBV6-5 to TRBJ2-7; no clear D gene. V dropped 0 bases and J dropped 5 bases, with 11 bases sitting between them. This CDR3 spans 14 amino acids. CDR1 and CDR2 from the germline V gene are MNHEY and SVGAGI. In DNA form, the CDR3 reads TGTGCCAGCAGTTACTCGAGAACGAGGAACGAGCAGTACTTC. Amino acids: CASSYSRTRNEQYF.

The chain joins TRBV4-1 to TRBJ1-5, with a weak D call TRBD1 (5 bases). The CDR3 extends over 15 amino acids. The ends were cut back, 2 bases at V and 9 bases at J, with 17 bases in the middle. Germline V CDR1 and CDR2: MGHRA, YSYEKL. The CDR3, as DNA: TGCGCCAGCAGCCAACGGGACTCGGGATTCTTGCCCCAGCATTTT. As protein: CASSQRDSGFLPQHF.

The CDR3 bases are TGTGCCAGCAGCTTAGAATCGGGAAGAAGGGATGGCTACACCTTC. Encoded protein: CASSLESGRRDGYTF. This rearrangement joins TRBV7-2 to TRBJ1-2, with D unresolved. V lost 1 base and J 6 bases, leaving 15 bases between the germline ends. CDR3 length equals 15 residues. Germline values: CDR1 SGHTA, CDR2 FQGNSA.

V gene TRBV7-9 combines with J gene TRBJ1-5, with TRBD1 as a possible D gene (5 bases). The CDR3 loop spans 16 amino acids. Trimming cost V 1 base and J 3 bases, with 13 bases left between them. Germline V gene sequence: CDR1 SEHNR, CDR2 FQNEAQ (reference sequence). The CDR3 nucleotides are TGTGCCAGCAGCTTAGGAGTTTCAGGGTCCAATCAGCCCCAGCATTTT. This encodes CASSLGVSGSNQPQHF.

A remark on this clone: The sample has other DNA sequences that encode this CDR3 too. The chain carries TRBV9 and TRBJ1-6; D is unclear. From germline, CDR1 is SGDLS and CDR2 YYNGEE. V was cut by 0 bases and J by 6 bases, with 7 bases left in between. The CDR3 is made up of 14 amino acids. The CDR3 spells CASSVGSGNSPLHF. The CDR3 DNA reads TGTGCCAGCAGCGTAGGTAGTGGTAATTCACCCCTCCACTTT.

The chain has TRBV19 and TRBJ1-2, with a tentative D call TRBD1 (5 bases). The CDR3 is 16 amino acids. Trimming took off 2 bases at V and 1 base at J, with 14 bases between the two ends. Germline CDR1 LNHDA, CDR2 SQIVND (reference sequence). In DNA, the CDR3 is TGTGCCAGTAGTATAACCGGGACGGATGATAACTATGGCTACACCTTC. Its translation is CASSITGTDDNYGYTF.

The rearrangement joins TRBV6-5 to TRBJ1-5; no reliable D call. CDR3 length: 16 amino acids. The germline V gene has CDR1 MNHEY and CDR2 SVGAGI. Trimming removed 0 bases at V and 0 bases at J, with 9 bases between. The CDR3 here is CASSYSRQYSNQPQHF. The CDR3 DNA reads as TGTGCCAGCAGTTACTCCAGGCAGTATAGCAATCAGCCCCAGCATTTT.

This clone has a single count. This specimen includes other DNA sequences encoding the same CDR3. The CDR3 region has the DNA TGCGCCAGCAGCAGGGACACAGGAAACACCATATATTTT. Protein product: CASSRDTGNTIYF. The J gene is TRBJ1-3, the V gene TRBV5-1, with a possible D match to TRBD1 (6 bases). Germline values: CDR1 SGHRS, CDR2 YFSETQ. The CDR3 covers 13 residues. Trimming shortened V by 4 bases and J by 4 bases, and 9 bases separated the two germline ends.

Worth noting for this clone: This same CDR3 is encoded by further DNA sequences in the sample. The rearrangement links TRBV6-5 to TRBJ1-5; D is unclear. Germline V gene data show CDR1 as MNHEY and CDR2 as SVGAGI. V was cut by 2 bases and J by 0 bases, with 8 bases left in between. This CDR3 has 15 amino acids. The CDR3 sequence is CASSYSGDSNQPQHF. Written as DNA, the CDR3 is TGTGCCAGCAGTTACAGCGGTGATAGCAATCAGCCCCAGCATTTT.

The CDR3 DNA reads as TGTGCCAGCAGCGTAGGGCTAGTCTCCCGGCCCCATGAGCAGTTCTTC. It codes for CASSVGLVSRPHEQFF. The gene calls are TRBV9 and TRBJ2-1, with D hard to call. CDR1 and CDR2 (germline): SGDLS, YYNGEE. Deletions cut 0 bases from V and 8 bases from J, with 18 bases between. The CDR3 is made up of 16 amino acids.